Following are 2 T cell receptor beta chains from one sample sequenced in a study of T cells after yellow fever vaccination. TCRdb itself ran the 5' RACE reads through MiXCR, one entry per CDR3 protein. The sample records more than 95,000 distinct CDR3 sequences, 7.5% to 10% being singletons. This specimen consisted of CD8+ T cells sorted from PBMCs, obtained on the day of the yellow fever booster vaccination. The source is a man aged 18 to 29 who received the YFV17D yellow fever vaccine.

This clonotype was found a few times. This chain links TRBV18 with TRBJ2-2, with D tentatively TRBD1 (6 bases). Deletions cut 6 bases from V and 3 bases from J, with 11 bases between. Germline CDR1 reads KGHSH; CDR2 reads LQKENI. The CDR3 loop spans 14 amino acids. The CDR3 nucleotides are TGTGCCAGCTCGTCACAGGGATACACCGGGGAGCTGTTTTTT. This translates into CASSSQGYTGELFF.

This clonotype has more than one count but fewer than ten. In DNA, the CDR3 is TGCGCCAGCAGCCAACACTCCCCTGTAATGGCCCCACCGTACTTC. Translated, it gives CASSQHSPVMAPPYF. V is TRBV4-1 and J is TRBJ2-7; D not certain. This CDR3 has 15 residues. Germline CDR1 and CDR2: MGHRA and YSYEKL. Deletions cut 2 bases from V and 12 bases from J, with 23 bases between.